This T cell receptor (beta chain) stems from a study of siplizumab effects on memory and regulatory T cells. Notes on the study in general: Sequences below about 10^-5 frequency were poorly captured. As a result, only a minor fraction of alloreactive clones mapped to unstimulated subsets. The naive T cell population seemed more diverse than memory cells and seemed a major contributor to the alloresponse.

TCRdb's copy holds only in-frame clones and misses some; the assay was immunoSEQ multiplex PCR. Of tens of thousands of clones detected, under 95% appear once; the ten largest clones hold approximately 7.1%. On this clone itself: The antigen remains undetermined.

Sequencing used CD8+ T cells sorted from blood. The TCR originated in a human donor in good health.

The CDR3 DNA reads as TGTGCCAGCAAGCGTTTGACCCCGTACTACGAGCAGTACTTC. Protein sequence: CASKRLTPYYEQYF. V gene TRBV6-5 combines with J gene TRBJ2-7; D gene uncertain. Trimming shortened V by 7 bases and J by 3 bases, and 16 bases separated the two germline ends. This CDR3 comprises 14 residues. In germline, CDR1 is MNHEY, CDR2 SVGAGI.